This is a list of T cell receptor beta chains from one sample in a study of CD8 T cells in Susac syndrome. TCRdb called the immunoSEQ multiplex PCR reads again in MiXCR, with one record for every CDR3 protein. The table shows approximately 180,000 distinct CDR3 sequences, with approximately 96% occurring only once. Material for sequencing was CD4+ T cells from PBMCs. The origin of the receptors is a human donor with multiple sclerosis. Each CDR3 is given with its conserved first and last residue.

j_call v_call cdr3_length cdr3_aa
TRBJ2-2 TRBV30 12 CAWNFHTGELFF
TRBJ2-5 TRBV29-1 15 CSATGGGDYQDAQYF
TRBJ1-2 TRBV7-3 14 CASSLTDQTHSYTF
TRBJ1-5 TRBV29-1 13 CSVVGQINQPQHF
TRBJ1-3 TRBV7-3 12 CASSLGGDTIYF
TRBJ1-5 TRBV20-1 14 CSARITTGNQPQHF
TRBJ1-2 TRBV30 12 CAFRIGRYGYTF
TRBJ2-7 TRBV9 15 CASSVGGTEYYEQYF
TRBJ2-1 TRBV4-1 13 CASSQVGDNEQFF
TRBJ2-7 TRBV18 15 CASSPSGTGPYEQYF
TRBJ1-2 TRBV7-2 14 CASSFRDGIYGYTF
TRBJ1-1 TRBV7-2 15 CASSPPVGRNTEAFF
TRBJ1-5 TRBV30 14 CALKGRGGNQPQHF
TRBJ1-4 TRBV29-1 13 CSVHVVANEKLFF
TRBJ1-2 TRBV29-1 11 CSVEEEDGYTF
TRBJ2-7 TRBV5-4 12 CASSLGVGEQYF
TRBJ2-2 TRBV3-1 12 CASSDGTGELFF
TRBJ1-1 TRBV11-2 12 CASSSYGTEAFF
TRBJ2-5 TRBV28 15 CASSLRQGYQETQYF
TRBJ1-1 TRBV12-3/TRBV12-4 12 CASSGRGRGAFF
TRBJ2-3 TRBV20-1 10 CSALADTQYF
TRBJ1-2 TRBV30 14 CAWSVHGGRYGYTF
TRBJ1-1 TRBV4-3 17 CASSRGTSGTMNTEAFF
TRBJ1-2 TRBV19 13 CASSIPGRYGYTF
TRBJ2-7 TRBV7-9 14 CASSFGTAGPEQYF
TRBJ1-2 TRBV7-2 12 CANRGQGSGYTF
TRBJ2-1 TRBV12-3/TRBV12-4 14 CASRRGAHINEQFF
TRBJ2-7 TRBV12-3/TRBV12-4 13 CASSFGAVYEQYF
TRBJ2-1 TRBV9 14 CASSAGTEYNEQFF
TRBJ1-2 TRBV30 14 CAWSRVAANYGYTF
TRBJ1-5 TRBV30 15 CAWSPSGYSNQPQHF
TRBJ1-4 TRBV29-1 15 CSVGGQGAKDEKLFF
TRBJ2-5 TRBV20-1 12 CSAIGLQETQYF
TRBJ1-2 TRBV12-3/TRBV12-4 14 CASSYRGTGLGYTF
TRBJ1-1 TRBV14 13 CASSQVSTGKAFF
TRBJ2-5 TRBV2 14 CASTRDYNQETQYF
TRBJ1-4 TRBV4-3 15 CASSQEGITNEKLFF